The clone carrying this T cell receptor (beta chain) was seen a few times. Its specificity is not known. Germline CDR1 and CDR2: DFQATT and SNEGSKA (reference sequence). The CDR3 has 14 amino acids. The V gene end was trimmed by 8 bases and the J gene end by 5 bases; junction bases not matched to a gene: 13. MiXCR, run by TCRdb on the 5' RACE reads, gives a single entry per CDR3 protein. Of over 250,000 distinct CDR3 sequences listed, approximately 15% were seen once; the top ten hold roughly 23%. These data come from a study of T-cell memory formation after mild COVID-19. Study observations and caveats: Nothing showed for sure that second-wave clones peaking on day 37 were SARS-CoV-2 specific. The CD4+ clones that contracted clustered mainly within CM and EM, and the CD8+ clones concentrated in EMRA. Day 15 to 85 contracting clones showed balanced CD4/CD8; day 15 to 37 expanders favored CD4+.

This clonotype was obtained from a man aged 18-30 years who had mild COVID-19 (a few samples of this study predate the infection). Cell type and time point are not known. The chain combines TRBV20-1 with TRBJ2-3; 7 nucleotides align to TRBD2. Sample: PBMCs or a T cell subset sorted from them (not recorded which). This chain's CDR3 is CSSWGGTIVDTQYF. The CDR3, as DNA: TGCAGTTCCTGGGGGGGAACCATCGTAGATACGCAGTATTTT.